The 7 T cell receptor beta chains presented below share a single source sample, sequenced in a study of blood T cell repertoires in COVID-19. Some clones are missing from TCRdb's copy, which holds only in-frame ones; the method was immunoSEQ multiplex PCR. Counted here are approximately 200,000 clones, 80% to 90% occurring once; the ten biggest clones make up over 9.5%. The sequenced sample was peripheral blood. The receptor source for this set is a woman of 80 years or more with acute or convalescent COVID-19.

The gene calls are TRBV6-2 or TRBV6-3 and TRBJ2-1, with TRBD2 as a possible D gene (5 bases). CDR1 MNHEY and CDR2 SVGEGT come from the germline V gene. V lost 5 bases, J lost 2 bases, and 10 bases lay in between. The length of the CDR3 is 14 residues. CDR3 sequence: CASSRGSPYNEQFF. CDR3 coding DNA: TGTGCCAGCAGTCGCGGGTCTCCCTACAATGAGCAGTTCTTC.

The chain links TRBV7-2 to TRBJ2-1; D possibly corresponds to TRBD2 (7 bases). V lost 5 bases, J lost 6 bases, and 14 bases lay in between. In germline, CDR1 is SGHTA, CDR2 FQGNSA. The CDR3 contains 14 residues. CDR3 sequence (DNA): TGTGCCAGCAGCCCCGGTGGGGGGGCCAATGAGCAGTTCTTC. This translates into CASSPGGGANEQFF. The full variable domain, rest sourced from reference TRBV7-2 and TRBJ2-1, is GAGVSQSPSNKVTEKGKDVELRCDPISGHTALYWYRQSLGQGLEFLIYFQGNSAPDKSGLPSDRFSAERTGGSVSTLTIQRTQQEDSAVYLCASSPGGGANEQFFGPGTRLTVL.

The V and J genes are TRBV28 and TRBJ1-5; 7 bases align to TRBD1. The CDR3 is 15 amino acids. CDR1 is MDHEN, CDR2 SYDVKM, per germline. J gave up 4 bases and V 6 bases, and 9 bases lay outside the gene matches. The CDR3 loop is CASSGGGTDNQPQHF. The CDR3 DNA follows: TGTGCCAGCAGCGGAGGAGGGACAGATAATCAGCCCCAGCATTTT.

V and J are TRBV4-1 and TRBJ2-5, with 7 bases lining up with TRBD1. Germline V gives CDR1 MGHRA, CDR2 YSYEKL. Losses at the gene ends were 4 bases for V and 1 base for J; bases not matched to a gene: 12. The CDR3 has 17 residues. The CDR3 loop is CASSPHRGVGFQETQYF. In nucleotides, the CDR3 is TGCGCCAGCAGCCCACACAGGGGAGTCGGCTTCCAAGAGACCCAGTACTTC.

The chain carries TRBV6-2 or TRBV6-3 and TRBJ1-1; D is unclear. The CDR3 consists of 14 residues. The V end was cut by 0 bases, the J end by 3 bases, with 8 bases between. The germline CDR1 and CDR2 sequences are MNHEY and SVGEGT. The DNA of the CDR3 is TGTGCCAGCAGTTACTCGGGCACATACACTGAAGCTTTCTTT. It codes for CASSYSGTYTEAFF.

This chain links TRBV6-1 with TRBJ1-3; D possibly corresponds to TRBD1 (5 bases). This CDR3 is built from 16 residues. The ends were cut back, 4 bases at V and 4 bases at J, with 17 bases in the middle. Germline lookup yields CDR1 MNHNS and CDR2 SASEGT. In DNA, the CDR3 is TGTGCCAGCAGTGGAGGCGGCAGGGCGGCAGGAAACACCATATATTTT. This codes for CASSGGGRAAGNTIYF.

The genes are TRBV7-9 and TRBJ2-3, with TRBD1 matching over 8 bases. CDR1 is SEHNR and CDR2 is FQNEAQ in the germline V gene (reference sequence). V shed 6 bases, J shed 4 bases, and the junction held 3 bases outside the gene matches. The CDR3 has 13 residues. The CDR3 region has the DNA TGTGCCAGCAGGACAGGGGACGCAGATACGCAGTATTTT. It codes for CASRTGDADTQYF.